The TCR beta chain under discussion was sequenced for a study of T cells in localized non-small cell lung cancer. Study findings and constraints: Of the top 100 tumor clones, median roughly 53 were in adjacent lung, approximately 30 among its top 100. Uninvolved adjacent lung showed peak T cell clonality, exceeding tumor.

The CDR3 is 17 amino acids. V trimming: 3 bases; J trimming: 0 bases; junction bases outside the gene matches: 2. Germline CDR1 and CDR2: LNHDA and SQIVND (reference sequence). TCRdb's copy holds only in-frame clones and misses some; the assay was immunoSEQ multiplex PCR. Among under 1,500 clones listed, just under 20% were seen once. This clone was seen more than once but under ten times. Its antigen is unknown. The sample in question was normal lung tissue next to the tumor, obtained before any cancer treatment. The TCR comes from a woman between 35 and 70 years old with stage II lung adenocarcinoma. The J gene is TRBJ2-6, the V gene TRBV19; TRBD1 matches 10 bases. CDR3 DNA sequence: TGTGCCAGTAGTATGGGACAGGGGTTCTCTGGGGCCAACGTCCTGACTTTC. It specifies CASSMGQGFSGANVLTF.